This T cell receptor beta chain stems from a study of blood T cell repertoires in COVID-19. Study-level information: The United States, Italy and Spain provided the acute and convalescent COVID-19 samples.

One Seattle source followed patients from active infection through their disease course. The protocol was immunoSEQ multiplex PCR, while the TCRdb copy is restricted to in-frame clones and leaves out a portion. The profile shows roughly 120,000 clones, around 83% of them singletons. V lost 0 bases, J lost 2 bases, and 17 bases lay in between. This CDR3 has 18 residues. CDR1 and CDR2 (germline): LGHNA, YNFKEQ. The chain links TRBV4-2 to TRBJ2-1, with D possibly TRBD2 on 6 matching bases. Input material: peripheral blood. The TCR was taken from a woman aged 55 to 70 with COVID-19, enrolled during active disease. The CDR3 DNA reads TGTGCCAGCAGCCAAGACCATGTCGGGACTTCAACCTACAATGAGCAGTTCTTC. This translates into CASSQDHVGTSTYNEQFF.